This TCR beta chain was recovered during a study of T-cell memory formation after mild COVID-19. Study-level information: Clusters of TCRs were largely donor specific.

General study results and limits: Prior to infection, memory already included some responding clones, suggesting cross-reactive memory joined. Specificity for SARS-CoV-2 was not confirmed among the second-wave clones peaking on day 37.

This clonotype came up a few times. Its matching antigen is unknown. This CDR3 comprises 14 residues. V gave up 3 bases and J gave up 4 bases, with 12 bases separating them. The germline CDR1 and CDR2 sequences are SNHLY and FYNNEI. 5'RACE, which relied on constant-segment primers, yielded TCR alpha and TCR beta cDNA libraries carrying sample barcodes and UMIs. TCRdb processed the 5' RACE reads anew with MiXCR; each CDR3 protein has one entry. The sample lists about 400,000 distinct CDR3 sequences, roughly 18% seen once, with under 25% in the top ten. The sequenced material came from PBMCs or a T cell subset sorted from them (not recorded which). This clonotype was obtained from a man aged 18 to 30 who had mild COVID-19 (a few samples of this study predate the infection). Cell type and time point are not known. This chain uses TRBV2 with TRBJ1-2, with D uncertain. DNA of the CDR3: TGTGCCAGCAGTGATCTCTCAGAGACCTATGGCTACACCTTC. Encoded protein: CASSDLSETYGYTF.